These 31 T cell receptor beta chains came from one sample sequenced in a study of OX40 agonist ivuxolimab in advanced cancers. Here immunoSEQ multiplex PCR was the method, and the copy in TCRdb shows in-frame clones only, minus some. In the table there are some 100,000 clones, just over 85% of which are singletons. Source: CD4+ or CD8+ T cells sorted from blood, taken in a trial of the OX40 agonist ivuxolimab. Source of these receptors: an adult with an advanced solid tumor such as melanoma, head and neck, liver or kidney cancer.

V is TRBV27 and J is TRBJ2-1; D could derive from TRBD1 or TRBD2 (5 bases each). Germline CDR1 is MNHEY and CDR2 is SMNVEV (reference sequence). The CDR3 covers 16 residues. V dropped 0 bases and J dropped 8 bases, with 17 bases sitting between them. In DNA, the CDR3 is TGTGCCAGCAGTTTATCGGGACGGGCCCGGGCGGATGAGCAGTTCTTC. Residues: CASSLSGRARADEQFF.

The chain carries TRBV29-1 and TRBJ1-1; D not certain. Germline CDR1 is SQVTM and CDR2 is ANQGSEA. The V gene lost 4 bases and the J gene lost 0 bases, with 12 bases spanning the gap. The CDR3 sequence is 14 residues long. The CDR3 DNA reads as TGCAGCGTTGCTGACACTCCCTTGAACACTGAAGCTTTCTTT. It yields the protein CSVADTPLNTEAFF.

This chain joins TRBV4-1 and TRBJ1-4; D may be TRBD1 (6 bases). The length of the CDR3 is 16 residues. Germline V gene data show CDR1 as MGHRA and CDR2 as YSYEKL. V was pared by 0 bases and J by 7 bases, with 15 bases between. This CDR3 is CASSQDFRGFGEKLFF. CDR3 DNA: TGCGCCAGCAGCCAAGATTTTAGGGGGTTTGGTGAAAAACTGTTTTTT.

The chain is built from TRBV2 and TRBJ1-1; D is unclear. The CDR3 covers 13 residues. Trimming took 6 bases from V and 1 from J, leaving 9 bases between them. Per germline, CDR1 SNHLY and CDR2 FYNNEI. In nucleotides, the CDR3 is TGTGCCAGCAGCCCGTCAGGGAACACTGAAGCTTTCTTT. Amino acids: CASSPSGNTEAFF.

The rearrangement uses TRBV6-5 and TRBJ1-2; D is unresolved. The CDR3 has 15 residues. Germline CDR1 is MNHEY and CDR2 is SVGAGI. V was pared by 6 bases and J by 0 bases, with 14 bases between. This CDR3 reads CASSPTLGTNYGYTF. The DNA for the CDR3 is TGTGCCAGCAGCCCAACGCTAGGGACTAACTATGGCTACACCTTC.

The chain has TRBV4-1 and TRBJ1-2, with D possibly being TRBD1 (6 bases). The CDR3 has 14 residues. The V end lost 4 bases, the J end lost 0 bases, and 9 bases lay between the germline ends. Germline-derived CDR1 and CDR2 are MGHRA and YSYEKL. The CDR3 DNA sequence: TGCGCCAGCAGCCCTGCAGGGGCTAACTATGGCTACACCTTC. Its translation: CASSPAGANYGYTF.

The rearrangement links TRBV18 to TRBJ2-2, with TRBD2 matching 8 bases. CDR1 KGHSH and CDR2 LQKENI come from the germline V gene. This CDR3 has 16 amino acids. The V and J ends lost 3 bases and 7 bases, in that order; junction bases with no gene match: 10. CDR3 protein: CASSPVSAGGDGELFF. The CDR3 DNA reads as TGTGCCAGCTCACCTGTAAGCGCGGGAGGTGACGGGGAGCTGTTTTTT. The variable domain in full, with the rest retrieved from reference TRBV18 and TRBJ2-2, is NAGVMQNPRHLVRRRGQEARLRCSPMKGHSHVYWYRQLPEEGLKFMVYLQKENIIDESGMPKERFSAEFPKEGPSILRIQQVVRGDSAAYFCASSPVSAGGDGELFFGEGSRLTVL.

This chain uses TRBV6-1 with TRBJ2-7; D is perhaps TRBD1 (6 bases). The germline CDR1 and CDR2 sequences are MNHNS and SASEGT. The V end was cut by 7 bases, the J end by 3 bases, with 10 bases between. There are 12 residues in the CDR3. CDR3: CASIRGIYEQYF. Written as DNA, the CDR3 is TGTGCCAGCATAAGGGGGATCTACGAGCAGTACTTC.

This chain uses TRBV5-4 with TRBJ1-5; the match to TRBD1 covers 8 bases. Germline CDR1 is SGHNT and CDR2 is YYREEE (reference sequence). This CDR3 has 14 amino acids. J gave up 9 bases and V 4 bases, and 9 bases lay outside the gene matches. As DNA, the CDR3 is TGTGCCAGCAGCGTGGACAGGGCGGAGGGGCCCCAGCATTTT. Translated: CASSVDRAEGPQHF.

The chain recombines TRBV7-9 with TRBJ2-1; 13 bases line up with TRBD2. Trimming took 5 bases from V and 3 from J; bases not matched to a gene: 4. The V gene's germline CDR1 is SEHNR and CDR2 FQNEAQ (reference sequence). The CDR3 is 16 amino acids. The chain's CDR3 is CASSSGTSGIYNEQFF. The CDR3 nucleotides are TGTGCCAGCAGCAGCGGGACTAGCGGGATCTACAATGAGCAGTTCTTC.

The chain recombines TRBV4-1 with TRBJ2-1, with 13 positions matching TRBD2. CDR1 is MGHRA and CDR2 is YSYEKL in the germline V gene. The CDR3 runs to 15 residues. V shed 1 base, J shed 9 bases, and the junction held 3 bases outside the gene matches. In DNA form, the CDR3 reads TGCGCCAGCAGCCAAGGGACTAGCGGGAGAGGTGAGCAGTTCTTC. Translating it yields CASSQGTSGRGEQFF.

V is TRBV18 and J is TRBJ2-1, with a possible D match to TRBD1 (6 bases). In germline, CDR1 is KGHSH, CDR2 LQKENI. V was clipped by 6 bases and J by 10 bases, with 13 bases between them. The length of the CDR3 is 12 residues. CDR3 in DNA: TGTGCCAGCTCCCCCAACAGGGTCGAGCAGTTCTTC. Translation: CASSPNRVEQFF.

The chain has TRBV28 and TRBJ1-1; D possibly corresponds to TRBD1 (6 bases). CDR3 length: 11 residues. V dropped 6 bases and J dropped 10 bases, with 12 bases sitting between them. Germline V gives CDR1 MDHEN, CDR2 SYDVKM. The CDR3, as DNA: TGTGCCAGCAGGCAGGGGCGGGTAGCTTTCTTT. Translation: CASRQGRVAFF.

This clone was recorded only once. V is TRBV27 and J is TRBJ2-2, with no clear D. CDR1 is MNHEY, CDR2 SMNVEV, per germline (reference sequence). CDR3 length equals 15 residues. Trimming removed 0 bases from V and 5 bases from J, with 10 bases in between. The CDR3 coding sequence is TGTGCCAGCAGTTTATCGTCTAGTTGGACCGGGGAGCTGTTTTTT. Protein product: CASSLSSSWTGELFF.

This chain joins TRBV5-1 and TRBJ1-5; no definite D call. Trimming removed 0 bases at V and 3 bases at J, with 10 bases between. Germline values: CDR1 SGHRS, CDR2 YFSETQ. This CDR3 has 15 residues. The CDR3 bases are TGCGCCAGCAGCTTGGACAGTGCTAACAATCAGCCCCAGCATTTT. This codes for CASSLDSANNQPQHF.

V gene TRBV18 combines with J gene TRBJ2-7; TRBD2 matches at 11 bases. Trimming removed 6 bases from V and 2 bases from J; junction bases left unmatched: 12. Germline V gene lookup returns CDR1 KGHSH and CDR2 LQKENI. This CDR3 has 17 residues. The CDR3, as DNA: TGTGCCAGCTCCCCTGGACTAGCGGGCGCTTCGACCTACGAGCAGTACTTC. This translates into CASSPGLAGASTYEQYF.

The chain couples TRBV6-6 to TRBJ2-7, with D maybe TRBD1 (6 bases). Germline lookup yields CDR1 MNHNY and CDR2 SVGAGI (reference sequence). The CDR3 length is 13 residues. V lost 6 bases to trimming and J lost 3 bases, with 12 bases between them. The CDR3 here is CASSNRENYEQYF. The CDR3 nucleotides read TGTGCCAGCAGCAACAGGGAAAACTACGAGCAGTACTTC.

The chain combines TRBV27 with TRBJ2-7; the D gene could be TRBD1 or TRBD2 (6 bases each). This CDR3 contains 16 residues. V lost 7 bases and J lost 0, with 19 bases in between. The germline gives CDR1 MNHEY, CDR2 SMNVEV (reference sequence). CDR3: CASMKSLGGSSYEQYF. Here the CDR3 DNA reads TGTGCCAGCATGAAATCTCTAGGGGGGAGCTCCTACGAGCAGTACTTC.

The genes are TRBV28 and TRBJ1-4, with 9 bases that match TRBD1. With V trimmed by 2 bases and J by 5 bases, 3 bases remained unmatched. The germline gives CDR1 MDHEN, CDR2 SYDVKM. The CDR3 totals 15 residues. CDR3 region: CASSLGGTGNEKLFF. The CDR3, as DNA: TGTGCCAGCAGTTTAGGTGGGACAGGGAATGAAAAACTGTTTTTT.

A single count supports this clone. This sequence joins TRBV4-1 and TRBJ1-4; 11 bases are shared with TRBD1. The CDR3 totals 18 residues. V lost 3 bases, J lost 7 bases, and 13 bases stayed unmatched. The germline V gene encodes CDR1 MGHRA and CDR2 YSYEKL. CDR3 sequence (DNA): TGCGCCAGCAGCCACGATACTATGGACAGGGGGCAAAGTGAAAAACTGTTTTTT. This gives the protein CASSHDTMDRGQSEKLFF.

This chain uses TRBV4-2 with TRBJ2-7; 7 bases align to TRBD2. CDR1 is LGHNA and CDR2 is YNFKEQ in the germline V gene. Trimming removed 0 bases from V and 7 bases from J; junction bases left unmatched: 9. This CDR3 spans 15 amino acids. CDR3 bases: TGTGCCAGCAGCCAAGATTTTGTAACTAGCGCTGAGCAGTACTTC. As protein: CASSQDFVTSAEQYF.

The count of this clone is one. V gene TRBV11-2 combines with J gene TRBJ2-1, with TRBD2 matching over 12 bases. With V trimmed by 5 bases and J by 12 bases, 11 bases remained unmatched. CDR1 is SGHAT, CDR2 FQNNGV, per germline. The CDR3 contains 15 residues. CDR3 loop: CASSETGTSGLRQFF. The CDR3 DNA reads TGTGCCAGCAGCGAGACCGGGACTAGCGGGTTAAGGCAGTTCTTC.

This sequence joins TRBV7-9 and TRBJ2-1; the D gene could be TRBD1 or TRBD2 (7 bases each). Germline V CDR1 and CDR2: SEHNR, FQNEAQ (reference sequence). The CDR3 extends over 15 amino acids. V was shortened by 4 bases and J by 5 bases, with 15 bases between the two germline ends. The CDR3 sequence is CASSSQGGNNNEQFF. CDR3 bases: TGTGCCAGCAGCTCCCAGGGGGGGAACAACAATGAGCAGTTCTTC.

This rearrangement joins TRBV18 to TRBJ2-1; D remains unclear. The CDR3 sequence is 12 residues long. From germline, CDR1 is KGHSH and CDR2 LQKENI. The V and J ends lost 2 bases and 1 base respectively, with 0 bases between them. The CDR3 coding sequence is TGTGCCAGCTCACCATCCTACAATGAGCAGTTCTTC. Residues: CASSPSYNEQFF.

V gene TRBV6-5 combines with J gene TRBJ1-1, with 9 bases that match TRBD1. V was pared by 5 bases and J by 4 bases, with 8 bases of the junction left unmatched. CDR1 is MNHEY, CDR2 SVGAGI, per germline. This CDR3 comprises 15 residues. The DNA for the CDR3 is TGTGCCAGCAGTGCACCGGGACAGGGCGCCACTGAAGCTTTCTTT. Translated, it gives CASSAPGQGATEAFF.

This clone occurred once. In DNA, the CDR3 is TGTGCCTGGAGTGTGCAGTTCACCGGGGAGCTGTTTTTT. Its translation: CAWSVQFTGELFF. V and J are TRBV30 and TRBJ2-2; D gene uncertain. Trimming cost V 0 bases and J 4 bases, with 6 bases left between them. The CDR3 extends over 13 amino acids. CDR1 GTSNPN and CDR2 SVGIG come from the germline V gene (reference sequence). Full variable domain (missing parts from reference TRBV30 and TRBJ2-2): SQTIHQWPATLVQPVGSPLSLECTVEGTSNPNLYWYRQAAGRGLQLLFYSVGIGQISSEVPQNLSASRPQDRQFILSSKKLLLSDSGFYLCAWSVQFTGELFFGEGSRLTVL.

The CDR3 is CASILDTGNTIYF. The CDR3 bases are TGTGCTAGTATCTTGGACACTGGAAACACCATATATTTT. This chain connects TRBV12-5 to TRBJ1-3; possibly TRBD1 for D (5 bases). Trimming cost V 8 bases and J 2 bases, with 10 bases left between them. The CDR3 runs 13 residues. In germline, CDR1 is LGHNT, CDR2 FRNRAP.

The chain recombines TRBV11-2 with TRBJ2-5, with TRBD1 matching 7 bases. CDR3 size: 16 residues. Looked up from germline, CDR1 is SGHAT and CDR2 is FQNNGV. V shed 5 bases and J 2 bases; nucleotides not matched to a gene: 11. The CDR3 coding sequence is TGTGCCAGCAGCCCAAGGTCCCAGACAGGGCAAGAGACCCAGTACTTC. This translates into CASSPRSQTGQETQYF.

The chain carries TRBV2 and TRBJ2-1; 11 bases map to TRBD1. The CDR3 spans 14 residues. CDR1 is SNHLY and CDR2 is FYNNEI in the germline V gene. V shed 6 bases, J shed 4 bases, and the junction held 2 bases outside the gene matches. The DNA of the CDR3 is TGTGCCAGCAGGGGACAGGGGGTGTACAATGAGCAGTTCTTC. Translating it yields CASRGQGVYNEQFF.

This clone has just a few counts. The chain carries TRBV4-1 and TRBJ2-5, with TRBD1 matching 7 bases. J gave up 1 base and V 0 bases, and 11 bases lay outside the gene matches. The CDR3 spans 18 residues. The germline gives CDR1 MGHRA, CDR2 YSYEKL. The CDR3 sequence: CASSQDVRAGGSQETQYF. Here the CDR3 DNA reads TGCGCCAGCAGCCAAGATGTGAGGGCAGGGGGTAGCCAAGAGACCCAGTACTTC.

The chain couples TRBV19 to TRBJ2-5; D unclear. CDR1 and CDR2 from the germline V gene are LNHDA and SQIVND (reference sequence). This CDR3 is 17 amino acids long. The germline V and J ends were trimmed by 5 bases and 2 bases, with 21 bases remaining between them. The CDR3 spells CASSQYRNSYGQETQYF. The CDR3 DNA sequence: TGTGCCAGTAGTCAATATCGGAATAGCTACGGTCAAGAGACCCAGTACTTC.